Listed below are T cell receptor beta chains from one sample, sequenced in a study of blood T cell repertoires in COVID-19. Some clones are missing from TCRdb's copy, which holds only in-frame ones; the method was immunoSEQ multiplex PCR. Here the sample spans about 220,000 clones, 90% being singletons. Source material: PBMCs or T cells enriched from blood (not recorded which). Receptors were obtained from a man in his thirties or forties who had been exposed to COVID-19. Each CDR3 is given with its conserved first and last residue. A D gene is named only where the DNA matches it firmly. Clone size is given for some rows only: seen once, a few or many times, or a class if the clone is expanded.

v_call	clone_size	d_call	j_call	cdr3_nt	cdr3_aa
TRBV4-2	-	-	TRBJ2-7	TGTGCCAGCAGCCAGTCTCGGGGAACTTCCTACGAGCAGTACTTC	CASSQSRGTSYEQYF
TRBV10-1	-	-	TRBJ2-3	TGCGCCAGGCACTCGGGCACAGATACGCAGTATTTT	CARHSGTDTQYF
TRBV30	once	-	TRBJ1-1	TGTGCTGATGTAGAGCCCACTGAAGCTTTCTTT	CADVEPTEAFF
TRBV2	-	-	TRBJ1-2	TGTGCCAGCACCCGTACAGGGACTAACTATGGCTACACCTTC	CASTRTGTNYGYTF
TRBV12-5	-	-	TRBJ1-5	TGTGCTAGTGGTTTCGGGACGGAGGGCCAGCCTCAGCCCCAGCATTTT	CASGFGTEGQPQPQHF
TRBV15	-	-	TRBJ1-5	TGTGCCACCAGCAGAGTCTCTTTGCAGGGGAATCAGCCCCAGCATTTT	CATSRVSLQGNQPQHF
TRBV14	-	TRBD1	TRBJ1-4	TGTGCCAGCAGCCAAGTCCGAGCTGACAGGGTACTTGAAAAACTGTTTTTT	CASSQVRADRVLEKLFF
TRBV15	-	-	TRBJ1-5	TGTGCCACCAGCAGCAGTTTAGCGGTCAATCAGCCCCAGCATTTT	CATSSSLAVNQPQHF
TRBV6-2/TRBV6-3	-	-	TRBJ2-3	TGTGCCAGCAGTTACCAGCGATACACAGATACGCAGTATTTT	CASSYQRYTDTQYF
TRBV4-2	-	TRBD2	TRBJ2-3	TGTGCCAGCAGCCAAGATCTATTTAGCGGGACAGATACGCAGTATTTT	CASSQDLFSGTDTQYF